These 12 T cell receptor beta chains came from one sample sequenced in a study of blood T cell repertoires in COVID-19. Using immunoSEQ multiplex PCR, the repertoire was profiled, and TCRdb retains in-frame clones only, with some absent. The data show tens of thousands of clones, 87% seen once. The specimen was peripheral blood. The receptors come from a male donor with acute or convalescent COVID-19.

This chain uses TRBV7-3 with TRBJ2-3; D uncertain. From germline, CDR1 is SGHTA and CDR2 FQGTGA. This CDR3 comprises 14 residues. V lost 2 bases and J lost 6, with 12 bases in between. CDR3 protein: CASSLGPVSDTQYF. DNA of the CDR3: TGTGCCAGCAGCTTAGGGCCGGTGTCGGATACGCAGTATTTT.

This chain connects TRBV7-9 to TRBJ2-4, with 9 bases identical to TRBD1. Germline lookup yields CDR1 SEHNR and CDR2 FQNEAQ (reference sequence). Trimming took 5 bases from V and 1 from J; bases not matched to a gene: 3. The CDR3 sequence is 15 residues long. The DNA of the CDR3 is TGTGCCAGCAGCCCAGGGACAGGGGCCAAAAACATTCAGTACTTC. It specifies CASSPGTGAKNIQYF.

V is TRBV6-2 or TRBV6-3 and J is TRBJ1-5, with D possibly TRBD1 on 6 matching bases. The CDR3 is 15 amino acids. From germline, CDR1 is MNHEY and CDR2 SVGEGT. Trimming pared 0 bases from V and 7 bases from J, leaving 13 bases between. The CDR3 here is CASSYSGGAGQPQHF. The DNA of the CDR3 is TGTGCCAGCAGTTACTCCGGGGGGGCAGGGCAGCCCCAGCATTTT.

A single count supports this clone. The J gene is TRBJ1-2, the V gene TRBV9, with 7 bases fitting TRBD1. The V segment lost 5 bases and the J segment 8 bases; nucleotides outside the gene matches: 18. Germline CDR1 SGDLS, CDR2 YYNGEE. This CDR3 is built from 16 residues. The CDR3: CASRSSIRDSARGYTF. The CDR3 bases are TGTGCCAGCAGATCATCAATCCGGGACAGCGCTAGGGGCTACACCTTC.

The chain couples TRBV5-6 to TRBJ1-1; 7 bases align to TRBD1. The CDR3 covers 13 residues. Germline lookup yields CDR1 SGHDT and CDR2 YYEEEE. Trimming at V came to 4 bases and at J to 5 bases, leaving 5 bases not matched to a gene. CDR3 nucleotides: TGTGCCAGCAGCCGACAGGGTCTTACTGAAGCTTTCTTT. Translated, it gives CASSRQGLTEAFF.

The rearrangement links TRBV6-5 to TRBJ1-5, with TRBD1 identical over 7 bases. The CDR3 length is 13 residues. V lost 5 bases, J lost 6 bases, and 4 bases stayed unmatched. From germline, CDR1 is MNHEY and CDR2 SVGAGI. CDR3 loop: CASSRQGGQPQHF. The CDR3 DNA reads as TGTGCCAGCAGTCGACAGGGCGGTCAGCCCCAGCATTTT.

For the CDR3, the DNA is TGTGCCACCAGTGATTCGGAGACCCAGTACTTC. Its protein product is CATSDSETQYF. This chain joins TRBV24-1 and TRBJ2-5; the D is unclear. Looked up from germline, CDR1 is KGHDR and CDR2 is SFDVKD. The ends were cut back, 2 bases at V and 5 bases at J, with 2 bases in the middle. The CDR3 length is 11 residues.

The chain recombines TRBV19 with TRBJ2-5; tentatively, D is TRBD2 (6 bases). Germline CDR1 LNHDA, CDR2 SQIVND (reference sequence). Trimming took off 5 bases at V and 5 bases at J, with 12 bases between the two ends. This CDR3 contains 13 residues. This CDR3 is CASSWGVWETQYF. CDR3 sequence (DNA): TGTGCCAGTAGTTGGGGGGTTTGGGAGACCCAGTACTTC. Supplemented by reference TRBV19 and TRBJ2-5, the full variable domain reads DGGITQSPKYLFRKEGQNVTLSCEQNLNHDAMYWYRQDPGQGLRLIYYSQIVNDFQKGDIAEGYSVSREKKESFPLTVTSAQKNPTAFYLCASSWGVWETQYFGPGTRLLVL.

The chain recombines TRBV19 with TRBJ2-1, with TRBD1 matching 7 bases. Trimming cost V 7 bases and J 2 bases; bases outside gene matches: 5. Germline lookup yields CDR1 LNHDA and CDR2 SQIVND (reference sequence). The CDR3 extends over 14 amino acids. The CDR3 nucleotides are TGTGCCAGTAACGCAGGGGGACCCTACAATGAGCAGTTCTTC. Residues: CASNAGGPYNEQFF.

The chain has TRBV4-2 and TRBJ1-4; 8 bases are a match to TRBD1. This CDR3 comprises 22 residues. CDR1 LGHNA and CDR2 YNFKEQ come from the germline V gene. V shed 3 bases and J 4 bases; nucleotides not matched to a gene: 25. The CDR3 reads CASSHRKSGQGGRRGYNEKLFF. The CDR3 bases are TGTGCCAGCAGCCACCGAAAAAGCGGACAGGGCGGAAGGCGGGGGTATAATGAAAAACTGTTTTTT.

The genes are TRBV18 and TRBJ1-5; D gene ambiguous. The CDR3 has 15 residues. Between the trimmed V and J ends, which lost 1 base and 0 bases, there was a span of 7 bases. Germline V CDR1 and CDR2: KGHSH, LQKENI. This CDR3 reads CASSPQRVSNQPQHF. The CDR3 nucleotides are TGTGCCAGCTCACCACAGAGGGTTAGCAATCAGCCCCAGCATTTT.

The chain joins TRBV5-1 to TRBJ2-3; 9 bases are a match to TRBD1. V was pared by 4 bases and J by 6 bases, with 9 bases of the junction left unmatched. The CDR3 runs to 15 residues. Germline CDR1 and CDR2: SGHRS and YFSETQ. CDR3 in DNA: TGCGCCAGCAGCATCGGACAGGGGCCCTGGGATACGCAGTATTTT. The encoded protein is CASSIGQGPWDTQYF.